This T cell receptor (beta chain) was identified during a study of cytomegalovirus exposure and HLA in healthy donors. The overall study: Among the 370 or so donors who were genotyped, 70% to 90% fell in the genetic ancestry cluster that is associated with self-reported Caucasian donors.

The PCR contained 60 Vbeta and 13 Jbeta primers. TCRdb's copy holds only in-frame clones and misses some; the assay was immunoSEQ multiplex PCR. The sample carries roughly 120,000 clones, around 10% recorded once. This CDR3 comprises 16 residues. The germline V and J ends were trimmed by 5 bases and 0 bases, with 15 bases remaining between them. Germline V gene data show CDR1 as SGHNT and CDR2 as YYREEE (reference sequence). This clone was counted only a few times. The target antigen is unknown. Study-level findings and limits: Among the sequence variants, a highly shared cluster was likely an artifact of sequencing.

The receptor was isolated from a man under 40 in good health and CMV-seronegative. Sample: PBMCs. The chain couples TRBV5-4 to TRBJ2-1; perhaps TRBD1 as D (5 bases). This CDR3 reads CASRQQGVSSYNEQFF. CDR3 DNA sequence: TGTGCCAGCAGGCAACAAGGGGTGTCCTCCTACAATGAGCAGTTCTTC.